The clone carrying this TCR beta chain was counted many times. What it binds is unknown. The data derive from a study of CD8 T cells in ankylosing spondylitis. General study results and limits: In the blood and synovial fluid of reactive arthritis, some motif variants had been previously reported. The authors reported significant enrichment of disease-linked clones in matched ankylosing spondylitis synovial fluid. Ankylosing spondylitis blood appeared to be characterized by a TCR beta motif of eight highly homologous variants.

Germline loops: CDR1 KGHDR, CDR2 SFDVKD. The CDR3 loop spans 13 amino acids. V lost 3 bases, J lost 4 bases, and 9 bases lay in between. Using quantitative 5'-RACE with molecular barcodes, the authors made TCR beta libraries. TCRdb redid the calling of the 5' RACE reads with MiXCR, one entry per CDR3 protein. Of more than 500,000 distinct CDR3 sequences in the sample, approximately 5% were seen once. The clonotype was recovered from a male donor with ankylosing spondylitis. The rearrangement uses TRBV24-1 and TRBJ2-7; D not resolved. Sequencing used blood, either unsorted or a sorted T cell fraction (not recorded which). The CDR3 DNA sequence: TGTGCCACCAGTGATGCTGATCTATACGAGCAGTACTTC. As protein: CATSDADLYEQYF.